This T cell receptor (beta chain) derives from a study of blood T cell repertoires in COVID-19. The wider study: PBMCs, B-cell-depleted T cells, or T cells provided the cDNA or gDNA that made up the material.

Looked up from germline, CDR1 is KGHDR and CDR2 is SFDVKD. The CDR3 extends over 14 amino acids. Trimming removed 1 base at V and 9 bases at J, with 12 bases between. In the source study's methods: Researchers report that nucleated cell counts were estimated from reference gene primer amplification. The data were produced by immunoSEQ multiplex PCR, yet TCRdb's version contains in-frame clones alone and is incomplete. V, J and clone size derive from that table, while D and trimming were established from the DNA sequence. The table includes around 360,000 clones, over 75% detected once. The rearrangement uses TRBV24-1 and TRBJ2-1, with D uncertain. The TCR sequence derives from a man aged 35-49 years in a cohort exposed to, infected with or recovered from COVID-19 (not recorded which). The specimen was PBMCs or T cells enriched from blood (not recorded which). The CDR3 DNA sequence: TGTGCCACCAGTGATTTAAAGCGCGAGTCTGAGCAGTTCTTC. It is translated as CATSDLKRESEQFF.